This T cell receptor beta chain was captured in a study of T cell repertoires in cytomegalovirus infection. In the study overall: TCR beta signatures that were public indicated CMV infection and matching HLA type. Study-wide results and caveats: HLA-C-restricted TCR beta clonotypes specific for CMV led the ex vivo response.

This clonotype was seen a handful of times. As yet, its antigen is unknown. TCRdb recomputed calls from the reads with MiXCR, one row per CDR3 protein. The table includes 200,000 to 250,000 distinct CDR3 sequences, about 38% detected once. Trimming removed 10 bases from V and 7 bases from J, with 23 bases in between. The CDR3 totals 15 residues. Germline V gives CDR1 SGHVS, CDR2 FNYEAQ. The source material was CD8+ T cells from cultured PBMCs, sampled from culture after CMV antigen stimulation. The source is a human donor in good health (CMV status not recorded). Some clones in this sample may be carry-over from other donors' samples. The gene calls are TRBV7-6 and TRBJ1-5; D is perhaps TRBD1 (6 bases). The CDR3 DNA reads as TGTGCCACCAAAACCCGGGCAGGGGAAAGGCAGCCCCAGCATTTT. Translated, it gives CATKTRAGERQPQHF.